This T cell receptor (beta chain) was documented in a study of blood T cells in healthy people across ages. Study-level findings and limits: Naive T cell percentage showed a strong correlation with TCR beta diversity. Without sorted subsets, naive and antigen-experienced compartments could not be conclusively compared.

The table lists this clonotype with a few counts. The target antigen is unknown. PCR was performed a second time for roughly 7 to 11 cycles using a sample-barcoded 5' primer and a J-beta primer mix. Each cDNA molecule was tagged by a template-switch adaptor with 12 random nucleotides. MiXCR, applied by TCRdb to the 5' RACE reads, yields one record per CDR3 protein. The top ten hold about 4.1% of the sample, which has approximately 1.5 million distinct CDR3 sequences, roughly two fifths seen once. The authors extracted at least 5.5 micrograms of total RNA per sample. In germline, CDR1 is MGHDK, CDR2 SYGVNS. The CDR3 is 14 amino acids. V shed 8 bases and J 1 base; nucleotides not matched to a gene: 8.

This sequence was found in a woman aged 18-30 years in good health. Sequencing was carried out using blood. The genes are TRBV25-1 and TRBJ2-7; 7 bases line up with TRBD1. CDR3 in DNA: TGTGCCAGCGCGACAGGGCCCGTATCCTACGAGCAGTACTTC. As protein: CASATGPVSYEQYF.